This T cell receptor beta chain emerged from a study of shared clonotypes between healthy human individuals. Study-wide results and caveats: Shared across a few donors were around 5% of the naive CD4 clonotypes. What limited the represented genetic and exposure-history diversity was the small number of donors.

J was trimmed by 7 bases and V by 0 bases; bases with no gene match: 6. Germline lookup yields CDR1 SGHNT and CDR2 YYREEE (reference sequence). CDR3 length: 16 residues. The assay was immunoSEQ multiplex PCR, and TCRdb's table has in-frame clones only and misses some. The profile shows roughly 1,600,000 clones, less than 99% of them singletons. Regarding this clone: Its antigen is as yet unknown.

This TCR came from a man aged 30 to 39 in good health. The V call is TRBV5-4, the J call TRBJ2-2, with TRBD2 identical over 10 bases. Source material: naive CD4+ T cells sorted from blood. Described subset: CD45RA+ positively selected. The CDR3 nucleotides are TGTGCCAGCAGCTTGGCGCTAGCGGGAGATGTCGGGGAGCTGTTTTTT. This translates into CASSLALAGDVGELFF.